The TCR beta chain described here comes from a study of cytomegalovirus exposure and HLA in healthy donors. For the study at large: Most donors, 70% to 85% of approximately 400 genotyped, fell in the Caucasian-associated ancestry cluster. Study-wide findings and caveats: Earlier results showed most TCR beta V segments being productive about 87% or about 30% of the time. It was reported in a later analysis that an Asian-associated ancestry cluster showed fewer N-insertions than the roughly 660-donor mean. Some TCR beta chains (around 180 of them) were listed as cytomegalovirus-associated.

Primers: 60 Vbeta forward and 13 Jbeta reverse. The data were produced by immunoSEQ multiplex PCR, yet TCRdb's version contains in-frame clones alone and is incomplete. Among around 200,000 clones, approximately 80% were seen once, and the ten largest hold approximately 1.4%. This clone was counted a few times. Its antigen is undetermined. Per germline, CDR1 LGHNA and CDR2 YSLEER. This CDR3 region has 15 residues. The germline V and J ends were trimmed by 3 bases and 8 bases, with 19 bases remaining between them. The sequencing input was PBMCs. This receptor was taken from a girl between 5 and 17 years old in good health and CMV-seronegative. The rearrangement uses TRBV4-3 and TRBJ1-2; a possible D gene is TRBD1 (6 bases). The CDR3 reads CASSHPDSDLGGYTF. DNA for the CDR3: TGCGCCAGCAGCCACCCGGACAGCGACCTCGGGGGCTACACCTTC.